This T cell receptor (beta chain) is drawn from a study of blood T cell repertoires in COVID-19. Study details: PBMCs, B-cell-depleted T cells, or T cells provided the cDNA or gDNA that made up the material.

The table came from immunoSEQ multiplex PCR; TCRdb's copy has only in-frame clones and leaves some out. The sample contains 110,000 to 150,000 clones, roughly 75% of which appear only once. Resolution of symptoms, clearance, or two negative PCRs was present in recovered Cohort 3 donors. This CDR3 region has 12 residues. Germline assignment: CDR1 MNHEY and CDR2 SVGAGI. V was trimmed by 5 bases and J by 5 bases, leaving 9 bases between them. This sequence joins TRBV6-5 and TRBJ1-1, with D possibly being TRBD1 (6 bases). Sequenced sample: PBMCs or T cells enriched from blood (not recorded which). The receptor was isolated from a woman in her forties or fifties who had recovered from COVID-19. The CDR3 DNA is TGTGCCAGCAGTCCAGGGGTAACTGAAGCTTTCTTT. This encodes CASSPGVTEAFF.